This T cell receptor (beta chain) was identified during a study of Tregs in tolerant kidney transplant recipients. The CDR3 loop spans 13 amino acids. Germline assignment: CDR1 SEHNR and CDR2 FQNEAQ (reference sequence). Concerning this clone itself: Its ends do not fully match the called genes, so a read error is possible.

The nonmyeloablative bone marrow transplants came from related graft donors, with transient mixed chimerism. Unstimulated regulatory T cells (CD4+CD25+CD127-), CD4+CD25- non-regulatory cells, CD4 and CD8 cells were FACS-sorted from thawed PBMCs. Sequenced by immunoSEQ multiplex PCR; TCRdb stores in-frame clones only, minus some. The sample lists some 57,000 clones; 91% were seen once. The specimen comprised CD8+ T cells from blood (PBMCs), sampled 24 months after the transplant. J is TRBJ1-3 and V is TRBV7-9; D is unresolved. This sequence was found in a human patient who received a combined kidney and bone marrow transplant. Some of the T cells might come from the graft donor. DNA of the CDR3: TGTGCCAGCAGGGGAGGCTCTGGAAACACCGTATATTTT. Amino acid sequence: CASRGGSGNTVYF.